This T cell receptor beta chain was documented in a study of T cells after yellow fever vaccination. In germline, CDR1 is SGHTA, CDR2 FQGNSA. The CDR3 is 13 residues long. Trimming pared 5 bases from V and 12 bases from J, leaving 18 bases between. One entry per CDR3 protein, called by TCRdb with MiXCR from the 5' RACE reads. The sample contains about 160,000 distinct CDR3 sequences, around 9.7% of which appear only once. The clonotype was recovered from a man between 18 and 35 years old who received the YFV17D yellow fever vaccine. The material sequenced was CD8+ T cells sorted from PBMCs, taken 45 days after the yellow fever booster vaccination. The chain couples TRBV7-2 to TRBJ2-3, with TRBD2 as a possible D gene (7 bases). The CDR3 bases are TGTGCCAGCAGCAAAGAAGGGGGACTATCTCAGTATTTT. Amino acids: CASSKEGGLSQYF.